One sample yielded the 8 T cell receptor beta chains listed below, sequenced in a study of identical twins. TCRdb reprocessed the 5' RACE reads via MiXCR and lists one record per CDR3 protein. The table has roughly 690,000 distinct CDR3 sequences, about 20% seen once; the top ten hold about 4.5%. The same sample was also used in a study of T cells expressing NK-cell markers.

The sample comprised PBMCs. Receptor source: a woman under 30 in good health.

This clonotype was counted a few times. CDR3 in DNA: TGTGCCAGCGCCCTGGCGGGAGTCGATACGCAGTATTTT. Amino acid sequence: CASALAGVDTQYF. V gene TRBV18 combines with J gene TRBJ2-3; 7 bases line up with TRBD2. V shed 8 bases and J 6 bases; nucleotides not matched to a gene: 8. There are 13 residues in the CDR3. Germline V gives CDR1 KGHSH, CDR2 LQKENI.

This clonotype was seen once. V and J are TRBV6-5 and TRBJ1-1; the D gene is possibly TRBD1 (6 bases). Trimming pared 0 bases from V and 7 bases from J, leaving 12 bases between. CDR1 is MNHEY and CDR2 is SVGAGI in the germline V gene. The CDR3 sequence is 14 residues long. CDR3 DNA: TGTGCCAGCAGTTACTCGGGGGGGCTGGTTGAAGCTTTCTTT. It specifies CASSYSGGLVEAFF.

V gene TRBV7-9 combines with J gene TRBJ1-1; D ambiguous. The CDR3 spans 11 residues. The V and J ends lost 4 bases and 11 bases respectively, with 11 bases between them. Germline CDR1 is SEHNR and CDR2 is FQNEAQ (reference sequence). The CDR3 coding sequence is TGTGCCAGCAGCTCCCAAGAAAGTGCTTTCTTT. Translation gives CASSSQESAFF.

This clonotype was seen a few times. One junction end disagrees with the germline gene, perhaps due to a read error. This rearrangement joins TRBV7-7 to TRBJ2-5; the D gene is possibly TRBD2 (5 bases). This CDR3 has 13 residues. Looked up from germline, CDR1 is SSHAT and CDR2 is FNYEAQ (reference sequence). CDR3 loop: CASSGHQAETQYF. The CDR3, as DNA: TGTGCTAGCAGCGGTCACCAGGCGGAGACCCAGTACTTC.

In its sample, this clonotype was seen once. DNA of the CDR3: TGCGCCAGCAGCTTGGGACACTCCCCCCTCTCTGGGGCCAACGTCCTGACTTTC. Translation: CASSLGHSPLSGANVLTF. The chain links TRBV5-1 to TRBJ2-6; no definite D call. This CDR3 region has 18 residues. The germline V and J ends were trimmed by 0 bases and 0 bases, with 13 bases remaining between them. Germline V gene data show CDR1 as SGHRS and CDR2 as YFSETQ. Full variable domain (remainder filled in from reference TRBV5-1 and TRBJ2-6): KAGVTQTPRYLIKTRGQQVTLSCSPISGHRSVSWYQQTPGQGLQFLFEYFSETQRNKGNFPGRFSGRQFSNSRSEMNVSTLELGDSALYLCASSLGHSPLSGANVLTFGAGSRLTVL.

V usage is TRBV7-2 and J usage is TRBJ2-7; 9 nucleotides agree with TRBD1. Germline assignment: CDR1 SGHTA and CDR2 FQGNSA. The ends lost 3 bases at V and 3 bases at J; junction bases unmatched: 6. The CDR3 runs to 15 residues. In DNA form, the CDR3 reads TGTGCCAGCAGCTTTAGTGCGGGACAGGGCTACGAGCAGTACTTC. Its translation: CASSFSAGQGYEQYF.

The chain combines TRBV6-5 with TRBJ2-1, with D hard to call. From germline, CDR1 is MNHEY and CDR2 SVGAGI. This CDR3 spans 15 amino acids. V lost 0 bases, J lost 4 bases, and 10 bases lay in between. The CDR3 loop reads CASSYSPRLYNEQFF. The CDR3 DNA is TGTGCCAGCAGTTACTCGCCCAGACTTTACAATGAGCAGTTCTTC.

V gene TRBV6-5 combines with J gene TRBJ2-6; maybe TRBD2 (5 bases). Germline loops: CDR1 MNHEY, CDR2 SVGAGI. V lost 2 bases and J 0 bases, leaving 8 bases between the germline ends. The length of the CDR3 is 16 residues. The CDR3 DNA is TGTGCCAGCAGTTACCGTCGGGGCTCTGGGGCCAACGTCCTGACTTTC. Translation: CASSYRRGSGANVLTF.